What follows is one TCR beta chain and its context. The antigen remains unidentified. This entry comes from a study of identical twins. General study findings and limits: Conclusions came from cross-sectional statistical analysis, not from following the same donors. Within twin pairs, the out-of-frame alpha sequences they shared showed excess low generation probability.

Deletions cut 2 bases from V and 3 bases from J, with 14 bases between. Germline CDR1 is DFQATT and CDR2 is SNEGSKA (reference sequence). There are 14 residues in the CDR3. A universal primer site came from template switching; cDNA carried unique molecular identifiers. TCRdb re-derived calls from the 5' RACE reads in MiXCR, one entry per CDR3 protein. The sample includes approximately 470,000 distinct CDR3 sequences, approximately 15% seen only once; the top ten take about 0.52%. The sample was also reused in another study, on yellow fever vaccine responses in identical twins.

The origin of this receptor is a woman in her late teens or twenties in good health. The chain links TRBV20-1 to TRBJ2-7, with D possibly TRBD2 on 6 matching bases. Sequencing used CD4+ T cells sorted from blood. The CDR3 reads CSARTGLTLYEQYF. Written as DNA, the CDR3 is TGCAGTGCTAGAACAGGACTAACCCTCTACGAGCAGTACTTC.